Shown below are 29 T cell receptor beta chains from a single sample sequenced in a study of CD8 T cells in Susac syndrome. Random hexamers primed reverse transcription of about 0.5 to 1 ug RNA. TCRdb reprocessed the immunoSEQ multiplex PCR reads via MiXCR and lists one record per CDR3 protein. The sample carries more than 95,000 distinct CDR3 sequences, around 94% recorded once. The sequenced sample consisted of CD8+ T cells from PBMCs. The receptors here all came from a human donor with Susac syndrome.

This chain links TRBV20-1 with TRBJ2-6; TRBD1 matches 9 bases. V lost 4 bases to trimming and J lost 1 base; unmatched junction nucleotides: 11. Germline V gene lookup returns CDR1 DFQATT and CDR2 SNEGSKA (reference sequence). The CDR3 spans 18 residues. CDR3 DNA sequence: TGCAGTGCTAACCTCAGACAGGGGGGGGAATCTGGGGCCAACGTCCTGACTTTC. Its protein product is CSANLRQGGESGANVLTF.

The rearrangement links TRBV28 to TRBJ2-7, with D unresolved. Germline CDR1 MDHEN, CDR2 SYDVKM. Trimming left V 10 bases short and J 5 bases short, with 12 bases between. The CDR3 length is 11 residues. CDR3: CATTLSDEQYF. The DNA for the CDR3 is TGTGCCACCACATTGTCCGACGAGCAGTACTTC.

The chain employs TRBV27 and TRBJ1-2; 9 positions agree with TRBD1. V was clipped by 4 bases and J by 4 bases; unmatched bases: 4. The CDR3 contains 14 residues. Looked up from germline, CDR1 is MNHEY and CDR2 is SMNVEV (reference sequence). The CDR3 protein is CASSSGTGFYGYTF. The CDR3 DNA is TGTGCCAGCAGTTCCGGGACAGGGTTCTATGGCTACACCTTC.

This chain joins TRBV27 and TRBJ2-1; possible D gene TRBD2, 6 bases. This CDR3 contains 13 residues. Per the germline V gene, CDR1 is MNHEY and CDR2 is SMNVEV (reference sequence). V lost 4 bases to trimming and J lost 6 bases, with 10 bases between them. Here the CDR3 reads CASSWEAGNEQFF. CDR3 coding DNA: TGTGCCAGCAGTTGGGAGGCGGGCAATGAGCAGTTCTTC.

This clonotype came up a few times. CDR3 DNA sequence: TGTGCCAGTCGGGGGACAGGGAGCTACGAGCAGTACTTC. Translation: CASRGTGSYEQYF. The chain joins TRBV19 to TRBJ2-7, with 9 positions matching TRBD1. Unmatched junction bases numbered 5, after V lost 8 bases and J lost 3 bases. Germline V CDR1 and CDR2: LNHDA, SQIVND (reference sequence). This CDR3 has 13 amino acids.

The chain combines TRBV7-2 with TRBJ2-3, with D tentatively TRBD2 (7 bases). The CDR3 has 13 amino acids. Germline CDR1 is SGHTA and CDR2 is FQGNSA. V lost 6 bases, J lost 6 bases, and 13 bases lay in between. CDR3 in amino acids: CASRWGREDTQYF. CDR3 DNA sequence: TGTGCCAGCAGATGGGGGCGGGAGGATACGCAGTATTTT.

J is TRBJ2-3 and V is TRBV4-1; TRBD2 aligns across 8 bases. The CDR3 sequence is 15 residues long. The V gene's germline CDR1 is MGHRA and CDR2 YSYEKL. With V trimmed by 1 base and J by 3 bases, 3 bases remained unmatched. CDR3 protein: CASSQAGGRTDTQYF. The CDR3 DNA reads TGCGCCAGCAGCCAAGCGGGGGGGCGGACAGATACGCAGTATTTT.

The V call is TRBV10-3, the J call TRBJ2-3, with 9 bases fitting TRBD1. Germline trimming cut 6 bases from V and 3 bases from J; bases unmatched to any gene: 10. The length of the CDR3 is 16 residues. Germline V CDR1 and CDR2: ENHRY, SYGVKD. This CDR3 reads CAISYSGTGKTDTQYF. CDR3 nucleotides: TGTGCCATCAGCTACTCCGGGACAGGGAAGACAGATACGCAGTATTTT.

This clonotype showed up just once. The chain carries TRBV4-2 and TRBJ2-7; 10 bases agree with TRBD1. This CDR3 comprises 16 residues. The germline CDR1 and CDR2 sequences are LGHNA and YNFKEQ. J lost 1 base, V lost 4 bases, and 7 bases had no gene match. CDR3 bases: TGTGCCAGCAGCCCCACGGGGACAGGGGCATCCTACGAGCAGTACTTC. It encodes CASSPTGTGASYEQYF.

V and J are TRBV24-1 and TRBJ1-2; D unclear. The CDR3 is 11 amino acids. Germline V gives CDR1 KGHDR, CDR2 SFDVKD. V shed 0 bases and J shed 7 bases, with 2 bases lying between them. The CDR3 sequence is CATSDLFGYTF. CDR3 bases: TGTGCCACCAGTGATTTGTTTGGCTACACCTTC.

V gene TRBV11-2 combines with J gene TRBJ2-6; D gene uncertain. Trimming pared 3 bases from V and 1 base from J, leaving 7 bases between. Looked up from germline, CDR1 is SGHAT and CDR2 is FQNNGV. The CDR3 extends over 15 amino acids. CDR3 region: CASSFRRSGANVLTF. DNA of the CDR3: TGTGCCAGCAGCTTTCGGCGTTCTGGGGCCAACGTCCTGACTTTC.

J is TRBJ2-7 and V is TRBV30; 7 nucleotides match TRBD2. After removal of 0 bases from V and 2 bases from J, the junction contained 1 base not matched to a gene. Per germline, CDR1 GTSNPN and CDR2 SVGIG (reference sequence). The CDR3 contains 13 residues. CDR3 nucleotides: TGTGCCTGGAGTGTGCGGGAGCCCTACGAGCAGTACTTC. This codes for CAWSVREPYEQYF.

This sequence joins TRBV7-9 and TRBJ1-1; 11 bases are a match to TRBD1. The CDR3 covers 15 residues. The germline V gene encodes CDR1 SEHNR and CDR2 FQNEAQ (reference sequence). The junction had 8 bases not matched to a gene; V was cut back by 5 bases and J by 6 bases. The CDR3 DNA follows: TGTGCCAGCAGCCCAGGGACAGGGGGGTACGCTGAAGCTTTCTTT. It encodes CASSPGTGGYAEAFF.

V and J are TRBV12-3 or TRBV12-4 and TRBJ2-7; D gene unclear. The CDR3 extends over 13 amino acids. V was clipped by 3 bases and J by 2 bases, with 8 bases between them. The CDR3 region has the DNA TGTGCCAGCAGTTTTCAGGCCACCTACGAGCAGTACTTC. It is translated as CASSFQATYEQYF.

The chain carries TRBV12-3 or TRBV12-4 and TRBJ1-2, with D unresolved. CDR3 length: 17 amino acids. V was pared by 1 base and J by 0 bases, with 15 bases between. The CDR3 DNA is TGTGCCAGCAGTTTAGTCAGGACCAAGCTCTCTAACTATGGCTACACCTTC. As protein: CASSLVRTKLSNYGYTF.

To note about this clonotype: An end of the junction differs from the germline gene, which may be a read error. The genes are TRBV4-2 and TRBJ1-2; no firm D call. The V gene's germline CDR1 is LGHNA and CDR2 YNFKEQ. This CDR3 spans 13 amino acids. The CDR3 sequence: CASSQDLGAGGPF. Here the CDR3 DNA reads TGTGCCAGCAGCCAAGATCTCGGTGCGGGCGGGCCCTTC.

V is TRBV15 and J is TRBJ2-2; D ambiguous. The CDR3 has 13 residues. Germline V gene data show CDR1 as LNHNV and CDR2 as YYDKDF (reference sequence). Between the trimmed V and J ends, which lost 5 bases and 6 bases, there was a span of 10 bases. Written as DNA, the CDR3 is TGTGCCACCAGCCCCGCCGGATCCGGGGAGCTGTTTTTT. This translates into CATSPAGSGELFF. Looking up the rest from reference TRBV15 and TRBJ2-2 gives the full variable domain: DAMVIQNPRYQVTQFGKPVTLSCSQTLNHNVMYWYQQKSSQAPKLLFHYYDKDFNNEADTPDNFQSRRPNTSFCFLDIRSPGLGDTAMYLCATSPAGSGELFFGEGSRLTVL.

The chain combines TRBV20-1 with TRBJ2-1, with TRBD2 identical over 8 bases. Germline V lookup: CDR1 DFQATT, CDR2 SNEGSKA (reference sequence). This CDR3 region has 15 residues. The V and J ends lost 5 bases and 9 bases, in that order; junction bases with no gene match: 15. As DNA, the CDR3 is TGCAGTGCTCCGACTAGCGCCATCCCAGGCGGTGAGCAGTTCTTC. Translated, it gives CSAPTSAIPGGEQFF.

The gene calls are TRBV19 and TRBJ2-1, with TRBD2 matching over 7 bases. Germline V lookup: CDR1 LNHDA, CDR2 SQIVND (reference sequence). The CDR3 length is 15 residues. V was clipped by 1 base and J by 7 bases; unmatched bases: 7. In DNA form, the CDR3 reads TGTGCCAGTAGTATAGTGACGGGCGGGGGAAATGAGCAGTTCTTC. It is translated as CASSIVTGGGNEQFF.

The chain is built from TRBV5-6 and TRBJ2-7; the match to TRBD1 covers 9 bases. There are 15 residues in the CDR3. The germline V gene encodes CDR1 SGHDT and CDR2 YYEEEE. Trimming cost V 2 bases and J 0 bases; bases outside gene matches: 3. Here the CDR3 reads CASSFDRGSSYEQYF. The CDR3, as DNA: TGTGCCAGCAGCTTCGACAGGGGGAGCTCCTACGAGCAGTACTTC. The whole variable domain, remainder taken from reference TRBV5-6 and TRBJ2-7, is DAGVTQSPTHLIKTRGQQVTLRCSPKSGHDTVSWYQQALGQGPQFIFQYYEEEERQRGNFPDRFSGHQFPNYSSELNVNALLLGDSALYLCASSFDRGSSYEQYFGPGTRLTVT.

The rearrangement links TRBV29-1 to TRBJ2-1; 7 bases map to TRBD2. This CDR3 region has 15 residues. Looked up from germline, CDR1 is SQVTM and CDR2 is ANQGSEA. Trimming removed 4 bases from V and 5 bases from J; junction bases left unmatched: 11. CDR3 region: CSVADRDYPNNEQFF. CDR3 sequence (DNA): TGCAGCGTTGCCGACCGGGACTATCCGAACAATGAGCAGTTCTTC.

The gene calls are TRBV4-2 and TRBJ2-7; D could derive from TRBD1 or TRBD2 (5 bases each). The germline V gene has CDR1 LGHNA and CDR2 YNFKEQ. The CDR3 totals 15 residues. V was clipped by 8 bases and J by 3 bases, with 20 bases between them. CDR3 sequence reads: CASQLEQAKDYEQYF. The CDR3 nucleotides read TGTGCCAGCCAACTAGAACAGGCCAAGGACTACGAGCAGTACTTC.

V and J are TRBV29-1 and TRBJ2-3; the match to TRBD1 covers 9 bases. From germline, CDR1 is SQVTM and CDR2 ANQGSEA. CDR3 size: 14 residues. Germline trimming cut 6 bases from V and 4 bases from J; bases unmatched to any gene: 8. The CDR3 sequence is CSVETGGLADTQYF. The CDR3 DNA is TGCAGCGTAGAAACAGGGGGCCTAGCAGATACGCAGTATTTT.

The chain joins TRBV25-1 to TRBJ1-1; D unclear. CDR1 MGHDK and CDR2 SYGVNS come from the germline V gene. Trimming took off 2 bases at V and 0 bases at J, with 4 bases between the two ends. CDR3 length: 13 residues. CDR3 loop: CASSELMNTEAFF. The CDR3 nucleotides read TGTGCCAGCAGTGAACTTATGAACACTGAAGCTTTCTTT.

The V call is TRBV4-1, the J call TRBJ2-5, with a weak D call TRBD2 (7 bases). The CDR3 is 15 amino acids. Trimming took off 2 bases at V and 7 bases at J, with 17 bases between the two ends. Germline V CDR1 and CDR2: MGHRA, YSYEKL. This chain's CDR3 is CASSQTLGGLGTQYF. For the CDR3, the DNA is TGCGCCAGCAGCCAAACCCTGGGGGGGCTCGGGACCCAGTACTTC.

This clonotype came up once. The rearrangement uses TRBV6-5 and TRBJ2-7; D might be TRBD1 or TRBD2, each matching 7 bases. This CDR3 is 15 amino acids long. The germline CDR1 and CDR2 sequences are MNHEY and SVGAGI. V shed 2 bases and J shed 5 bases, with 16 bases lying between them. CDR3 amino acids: CASSYTPGGDHEQYF. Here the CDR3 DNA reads TGTGCCAGCAGTTACACCCCAGGGGGGGACCACGAGCAGTACTTC.

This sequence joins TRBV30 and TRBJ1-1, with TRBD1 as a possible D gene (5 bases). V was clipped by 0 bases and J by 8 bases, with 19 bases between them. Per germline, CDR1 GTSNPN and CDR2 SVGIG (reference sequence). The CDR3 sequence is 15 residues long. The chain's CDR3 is CAWSVYSGGFTEAFF. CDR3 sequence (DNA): TGTGCCTGGAGTGTATATTCCGGGGGGTTTACAGAAGCTTTCTTT.

CDR3 sequence reads: CASSFVSSGEDTQYF. The CDR3 coding sequence is TGTGCCAGCAGTTTCGTTTCTAGCGGGGAAGATACGCAGTATTTT. The chain employs TRBV28 and TRBJ2-3, with TRBD2 identical over 9 bases. Trimming cost V 3 bases and J 5 bases; bases outside gene matches: 6. Germline V gene lookup returns CDR1 MDHEN and CDR2 SYDVKM. This CDR3 is built from 15 residues.

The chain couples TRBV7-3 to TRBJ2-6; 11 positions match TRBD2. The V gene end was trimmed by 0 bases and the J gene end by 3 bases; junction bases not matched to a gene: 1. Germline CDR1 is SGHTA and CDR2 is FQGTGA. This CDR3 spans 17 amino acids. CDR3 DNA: TGTGCCAGCAGCTTAACGCTAGCGGGAGGTGGGGCCAACGTCCTGACTTTC. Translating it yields CASSLTLAGGGANVLTF. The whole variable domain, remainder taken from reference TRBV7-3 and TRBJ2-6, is GAGVSQTPSNKVTEKGKYVELRCDPISGHTALYWYRQSLGQGPEFLIYFQGTGAADDSGLPNDRFFAVRPEGSVSTLKIQRTERGDSAVYLCASSLTLAGGGANVLTFGAGSRLTVL.